The clone carrying this T cell receptor beta chain was observed a few times. Its antigen is as yet unknown. The data were obtained in a study of beta chain features in type 1 diabetes. This CDR3 spans 15 amino acids. The germline CDR1 and CDR2 sequences are MDHEN and SYDVKM. The V segment lost 6 bases and the J segment 6 bases; nucleotides outside the gene matches: 7. Whole-study results and caveats: Type 1 diabetes patients had moderately but significantly shorter TCRB CDR3s in all four CD4+ subsets.

Expressed TCRB transcripts got sequenced, as all isolated RNA was reverse transcribed. TCRdb's table, derived via immunoSEQ multiplex PCR, lists solely in-frame clones and lacks some. The sample records more than 250,000 clones, roughly 24% being singletons. Source material: naive CD4+ T cells from blood. The J gene is TRBJ2-3, the V gene TRBV28; 12 bases match TRBD2. The sequence was obtained from a woman aged 25 to 39 with type 1 diabetes. CDR3 sequence (DNA): TGTGCCAGCAGATCGTGGACTAGCGGGATGGATACGCAGTATTTT. It codes for CASRSWTSGMDTQYF.